The 8 T cell receptor beta chains below all came from one sample that was sequenced in a study of cytomegalovirus exposure and HLA in healthy donors. Primers: 60 Vbeta forward and 13 Jbeta reverse. Clones were sequenced by immunoSEQ multiplex PCR, and TCRdb holds only the in-frame ones, with some missing. This sample has roughly 110,000 clones, with approximately 82% found just once. What was sequenced was PBMCs. These receptor sequences come from a man younger than 45 in good health and CMV-seropositive.

The chain uses TRBV28 and TRBJ1-1; maybe TRBD1 (5 bases). V gave up 1 base and J gave up 4 bases, with 19 bases separating them. Germline V gene data show CDR1 as MDHEN and CDR2 as SYDVKM. This CDR3 contains 17 residues. CDR3: CASSLFGRVMGGTEAFF. As DNA, the CDR3 is TGTGCCAGCAGTTTATTCGGACGGGTGATGGGGGGCACTGAAGCTTTCTTT.

The chain uses TRBV11-2 and TRBJ1-6; no definite D call. The CDR3 runs 13 residues. Germline V gene sequence: CDR1 SGHAT, CDR2 FQNNGV. Trimming shortened V by 3 bases and J by 8 bases, and 8 bases separated the two germline ends. CDR3 in DNA: TGTGCCAGCAGCTTGGAGAGGTATTCACCCCTCCACTTT. Translating it yields CASSLERYSPLHF.

The J gene is TRBJ1-1, the V gene TRBV6-5, with TRBD1 identical over 8 bases. CDR1 and CDR2 (germline): MNHEY, SVGAGI. V lost 0 bases to trimming and J lost 8 bases; unmatched junction nucleotides: 8. The CDR3 loop spans 15 amino acids. Here the CDR3 DNA reads TGTGCCAGCAGTTACTCGAGTCAGGGGGCCCTCGAAGCTTTCTTT. It codes for CASSYSSQGALEAFF.

This chain connects TRBV19 to TRBJ2-2, with 9 bases lining up with TRBD2. This CDR3 contains 16 residues. CDR1 is LNHDA and CDR2 is SQIVND in the germline V gene (reference sequence). J gave up 7 bases and V 6 bases, and 12 bases lay outside the gene matches. CDR3 coding DNA: TGTGCCAGTAGCCTTCCGGGACTAGCCGAAGGCGGGGAGCTGTTTTTT. Translation: CASSLPGLAEGGELFF.

This sequence joins TRBV11-3 and TRBJ2-3, with D hard to call. V lost 1 base and J 0 bases, leaving 11 bases between the germline ends. Germline values: CDR1 SGHNT, CDR2 YENEEA. CDR3 size: 16 residues. CDR3 sequence: CASSLGERTSTDTQYF. In nucleotides, the CDR3 is TGTGCCAGCAGCTTAGGAGAGCGTACTAGCACAGATACGCAGTATTTT.

V gene TRBV6-5 combines with J gene TRBJ1-2; D unclear. Germline CDR1 is MNHEY and CDR2 is SVGAGI. The CDR3 is 13 amino acids. V lost 7 bases and J 6 bases, leaving 15 bases between the germline ends. The CDR3 DNA follows: TGTGCCAGCACCACCCGGGGTTCCCATGGCTACACCTTC. Translated: CASTTRGSHGYTF.

This clone was seen only once. V is TRBV6-1 and J is TRBJ2-3, with D unresolved. V shed 2 bases and J shed 1 base, with 10 bases lying between them. The CDR3 contains 15 residues. CDR1 is MNHNS, CDR2 SASEGT, per germline. The DNA for the CDR3 is TGTGCCAGCAGTGAAAGTCCCAGCGGCACAGATACGCAGTATTTT. Translation: CASSESPSGTDTQYF.

J is TRBJ2-7 and V is TRBV5-4, with 8 nucleotides matching TRBD1. The V segment lost 4 bases and the J segment 2 bases; nucleotides outside the gene matches: 8. Germline CDR1 reads SGHNT; CDR2 reads YYREEE (reference sequence). This CDR3 is 15 amino acids long. CDR3 in amino acids: CASSQRHRGTYEQYF. CDR3 in DNA: TGTGCCAGCAGCCAGCGTCACAGGGGGACCTACGAGCAGTACTTC.